This TCR beta chain was recovered during a study of lymphopenia after photon versus proton radiotherapy. Overall study findings and caveats: Oligoclonal CD8+ Temra expansion after nadir drove photon patients' diversity drop. Under photons, naive T cells and diversity fell while effector/memory populations rose.

Only in-frame clones appear in the TCRdb table, and some are missing; sequencing was by immunoSEQ multiplex PCR. Found here are just over 25,000 clones, more than 80% of them singletons; the top ten hold 4% to 6.5%. Regarding this clone: The antigen remains undetermined.

The TCR was taken from a man younger than 45 with gastric cancer. The specimen was peripheral blood, collected from a patient treated with photon-based radiotherapy.

This chain's CDR3 is CASSIDYEQYF. The CDR3 DNA sequence: TGTGCCAGTAGTATCGACTACGAGCAGTACTTC. This chain links TRBV19 with TRBJ2-7; D unresolved. The V end lost 3 bases, the J end lost 3 bases, and 3 bases lay between the germline ends. Germline V gene lookup returns CDR1 LNHDA and CDR2 SQIVND (reference sequence). This CDR3 contains 11 residues.